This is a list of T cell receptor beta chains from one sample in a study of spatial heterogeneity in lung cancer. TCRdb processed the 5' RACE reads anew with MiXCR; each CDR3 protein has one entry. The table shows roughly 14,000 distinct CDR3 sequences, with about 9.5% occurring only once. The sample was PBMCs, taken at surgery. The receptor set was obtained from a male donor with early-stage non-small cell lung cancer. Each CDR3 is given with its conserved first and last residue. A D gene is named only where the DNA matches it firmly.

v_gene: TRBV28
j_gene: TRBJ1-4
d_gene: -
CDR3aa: CASSPSKANQRILFF

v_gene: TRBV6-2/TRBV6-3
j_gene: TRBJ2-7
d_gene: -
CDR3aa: CASSTVTGIAYEQYF

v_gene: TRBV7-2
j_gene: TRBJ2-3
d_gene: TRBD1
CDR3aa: CASNTGASTTDTQYF

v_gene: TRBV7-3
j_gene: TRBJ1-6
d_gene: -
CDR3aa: CASSAWGPSSPLHF

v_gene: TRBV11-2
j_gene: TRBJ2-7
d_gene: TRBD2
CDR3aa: CASSLSRLAGAYEQYF

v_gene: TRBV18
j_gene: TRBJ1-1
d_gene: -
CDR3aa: CASSPPVAENTEAFF

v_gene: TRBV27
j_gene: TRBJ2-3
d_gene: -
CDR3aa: CASSWARGTDTQYF

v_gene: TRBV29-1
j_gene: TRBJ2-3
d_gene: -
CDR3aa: CSVHGGITDTQYF

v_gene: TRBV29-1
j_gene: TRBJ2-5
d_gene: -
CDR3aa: CSVRKGEETQYF

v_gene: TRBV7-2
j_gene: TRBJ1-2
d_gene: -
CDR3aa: CASSSQFFYGYTF

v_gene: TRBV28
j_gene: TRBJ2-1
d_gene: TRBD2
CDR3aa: CASSPRTSSVNEQFF

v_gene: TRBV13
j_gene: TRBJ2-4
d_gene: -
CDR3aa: CASSSPQRAKNIQYF

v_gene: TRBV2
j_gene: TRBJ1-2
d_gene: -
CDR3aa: CASSESDNYGYTF

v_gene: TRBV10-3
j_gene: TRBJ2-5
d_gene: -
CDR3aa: CAISESGSEETQYF

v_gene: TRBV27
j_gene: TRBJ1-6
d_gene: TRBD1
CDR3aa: CASSLVPPGQGRNSPLHF

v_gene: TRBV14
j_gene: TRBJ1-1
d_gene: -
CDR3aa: CASISSSGSRTEAFF

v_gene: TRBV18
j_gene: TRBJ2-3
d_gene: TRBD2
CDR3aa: CASSPGLAGGDTQYF

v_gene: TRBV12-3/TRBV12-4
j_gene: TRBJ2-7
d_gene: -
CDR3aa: CASSYRVAHEQYF

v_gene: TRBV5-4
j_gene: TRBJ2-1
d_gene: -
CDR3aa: CASSPGLSRLNEQFF

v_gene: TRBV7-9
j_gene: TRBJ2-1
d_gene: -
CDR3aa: CASSLLEGAGGFF

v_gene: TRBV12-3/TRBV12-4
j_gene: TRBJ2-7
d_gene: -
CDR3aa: CASKLGPSYEQYF

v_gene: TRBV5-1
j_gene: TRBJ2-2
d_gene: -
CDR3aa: CASSLDAWDTGELFF

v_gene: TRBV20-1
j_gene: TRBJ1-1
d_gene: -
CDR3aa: CSARDNTEAFF

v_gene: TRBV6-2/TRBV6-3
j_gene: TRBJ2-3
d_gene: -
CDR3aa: CASSPVTDTQYF

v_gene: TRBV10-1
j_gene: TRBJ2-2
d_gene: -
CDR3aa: CASRSPTGELFF

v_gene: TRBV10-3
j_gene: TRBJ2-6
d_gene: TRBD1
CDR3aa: CAISGGNRGSGANVLTF

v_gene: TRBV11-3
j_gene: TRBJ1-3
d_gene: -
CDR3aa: CASSGGPSSGNTIYF

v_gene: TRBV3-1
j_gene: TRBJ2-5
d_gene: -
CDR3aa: CASSQESRGDQETQYF

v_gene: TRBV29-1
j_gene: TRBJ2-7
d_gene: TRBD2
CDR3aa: CSVSSGRSYEQYF

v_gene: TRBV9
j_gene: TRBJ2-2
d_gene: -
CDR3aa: CASSDPRYTGELFF

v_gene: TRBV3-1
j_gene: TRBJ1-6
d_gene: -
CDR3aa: CASSQTGGNSPLHF

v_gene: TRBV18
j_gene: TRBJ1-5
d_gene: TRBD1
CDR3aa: CASSQGQSNQPQHF

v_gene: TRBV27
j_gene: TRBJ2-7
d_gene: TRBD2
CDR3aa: CASIPRPLAGGGEQYF

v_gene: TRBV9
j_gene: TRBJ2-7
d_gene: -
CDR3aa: CASSEGPRGYEQYF

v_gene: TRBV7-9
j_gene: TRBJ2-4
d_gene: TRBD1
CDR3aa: CASSLSGQGPKNIQYF